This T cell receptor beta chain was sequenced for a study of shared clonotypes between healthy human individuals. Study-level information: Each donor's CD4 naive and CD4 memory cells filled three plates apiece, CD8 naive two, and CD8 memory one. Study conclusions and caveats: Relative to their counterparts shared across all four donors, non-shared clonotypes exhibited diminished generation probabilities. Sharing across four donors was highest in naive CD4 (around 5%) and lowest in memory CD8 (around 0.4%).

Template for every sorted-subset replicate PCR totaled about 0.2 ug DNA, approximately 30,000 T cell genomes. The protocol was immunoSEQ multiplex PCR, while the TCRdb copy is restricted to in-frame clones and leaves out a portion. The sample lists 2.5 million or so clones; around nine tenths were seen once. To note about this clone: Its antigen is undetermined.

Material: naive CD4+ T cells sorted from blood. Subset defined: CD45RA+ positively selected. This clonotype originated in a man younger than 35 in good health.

The CDR3 bases are TGTGCCAGCTCACCATGGCGGGACAGGGGGCGAGAGACCCAGTACTTC. Encoded protein: CASSPWRDRGRETQYF. V and J are TRBV18 and TRBJ2-5; 12 bases align to TRBD1. J was trimmed by 4 bases and V by 2 bases; bases with no gene match: 5. The germline V gene has CDR1 KGHSH and CDR2 LQKENI. There are 16 residues in the CDR3.